A single sample gave rise to the 10 T cell receptor beta chains below, sequenced in a study of blood T cell repertoires in COVID-19. TCRdb's table, derived via immunoSEQ multiplex PCR, lists solely in-frame clones and lacks some. The table lists 360,000 or so clones, 88% of them singletons. The sequencing input was PBMCs or T cells enriched from blood (not recorded which). These receptors originate from a woman between 25 and 40 years old who had been exposed to COVID-19.

The chain employs TRBV3-1 (or the pseudogene TRBV3-2) and TRBJ2-3; perhaps TRBD2 as D (6 bases). Germline CDR1 and CDR2: LGHDT and YNNKEL (reference sequence). The CDR3 consists of 15 residues. Trimming left V 6 bases short and J 8 bases short, with 21 bases between. This CDR3 reads CASRFQAGSLGTQYF. The CDR3 coding sequence is TGTGCCAGCAGGTTCCAAGCGGGCTCGCTCGGTACGCAGTATTTT.

The chain recombines TRBV5-1 with TRBJ2-2; TRBD2 is a possible D gene (5 bases). CDR3 length: 15 residues. Germline V gene data show CDR1 as SGHRS and CDR2 as YFSETQ. The germline V and J ends were trimmed by 0 bases and 2 bases, with 8 bases remaining between them. CDR3 region: CASSLVPGNTGELFF. The CDR3 DNA follows: TGCGCCAGCAGCTTGGTGCCGGGAAACACCGGGGAGCTGTTTTTT.

Notes on this clone: The sample contains more than one DNA sequence encoding this CDR3. This rearrangement joins TRBV7-8 to TRBJ1-5; D gene uncertain. Germline V CDR1 and CDR2: SGHVS, FQNEAQ. The CDR3 totals 13 residues. With 0 bases removed from V and 4 bases from J, the gap between germline ends came to 4 bases. CDR3 in amino acids: CASSLARNQPQHF. CDR3 DNA: TGTGCCAGCAGCTTAGCCAGGAATCAGCCCCAGCATTTT.

J is TRBJ1-5 and V is TRBV7-9; TRBD1 matches at 8 bases. Germline V gene data show CDR1 as SEHNR and CDR2 as FQNEAQ (reference sequence). V shed 5 bases and J 5 bases; nucleotides not matched to a gene: 8. The CDR3 spans 15 residues. The CDR3 DNA is TGTGCCAGCAGCCCGGGACAGGTGGGCGATCAGCCCCAGCATTTT. This gives the protein CASSPGQVGDQPQHF.

V is TRBV11-2 and J is TRBJ2-1; 9 bases line up with TRBD2. Trimming took 5 bases from V and 2 from J; bases not matched to a gene: 7. Germline lookup yields CDR1 SGHAT and CDR2 FQNNGV. The CDR3 has 16 amino acids. The CDR3 coding sequence is TGTGCCAGCAGCCACGTTAGCGGGAGAACCTACAATGAGCAGTTCTTC. Protein sequence: CASSHVSGRTYNEQFF.

V usage is TRBV19 and J usage is TRBJ2-2, with 8 bases matching TRBD1. Germline CDR1 LNHDA, CDR2 SQIVND (reference sequence). V shed 6 bases and J 2 bases; nucleotides not matched to a gene: 2. This CDR3 contains 14 residues. This CDR3 reads CASRTGGNTGELFF. CDR3 coding DNA: TGTGCCAGTAGAACAGGGGGTAACACCGGGGAGCTGTTTTTT.

The chain is built from TRBV28 and TRBJ1-5; D is ambiguous. The CDR3 consists of 16 residues. V shed 2 bases and J shed 4 bases, with 15 bases lying between them. The germline V gene encodes CDR1 MDHEN and CDR2 SYDVKM. The CDR3 reads CASSLGSLAGNQPQHF. The CDR3 nucleotides are TGTGCCAGCAGTTTAGGGAGCCTGGCGGGAAATCAGCCCCAGCATTTT.

This chain connects TRBV7-8 to TRBJ2-3; D is perhaps TRBD1 (5 bases). Germline V gene data show CDR1 as SGHVS and CDR2 as FQNEAQ. The V end lost 2 bases, the J end lost 3 bases, and 24 bases lay between the germline ends. This CDR3 is built from 19 residues. The CDR3: CASSLSKLGLGAKTDTQYF. The DNA for the CDR3 is TGTGCCAGCAGCTTATCGAAGTTAGGGTTAGGGGCTAAGACAGATACGCAGTATTTT.

The chain carries TRBV6-5 and TRBJ1-2; TRBD1 matches at 7 bases. Germline loops: CDR1 MNHEY, CDR2 SVGAGI. V dropped 7 bases and J dropped 4; count of bases not matched to a gene: 12. This CDR3 spans 15 amino acids. The CDR3 nucleotides are TGTGCCAGCACCACTAGGGGGACAGTTACCTATGGCTACACCTTC. Amino acid sequence: CASTTRGTVTYGYTF.

The chain joins TRBV6-6 to TRBJ1-3, with D perhaps TRBD1 (6 bases). The CDR3 totals 17 residues. Germline V lookup: CDR1 MNHNY, CDR2 SVGAGI (reference sequence). The V end was cut by 6 bases, the J end by 4 bases, with 22 bases between. CDR3 sequence reads: CASSRPGGGLEGNTIYF. The DNA for the CDR3 is TGTGCCAGCAGCCGACCGGGGGGCGGGCTAGAAGGAAACACCATATATTTT.